The source of this TCR beta chain is a study of response to subunit inactivated influenza vaccine. TCRdb re-called the RT-PCR reads through MiXCR, storing one row per CDR3 protein. The table lists around 790,000 distinct CDR3 sequences, around 20% of them singletons. V was pared by 3 bases and J by 2 bases, with 11 bases between. Germline V gene data show CDR1 as KGHDR and CDR2 as SFDVKD. CDR3 length equals 15 residues. A word on this clonotype: Its antigen is undetermined.

Findings and limits, study-wide: Researchers suggested that each seasonal influenza vaccination recruits few new T cells.

The sample consisted of PBMCs from blood, taken about 5 days after vaccination. V gene TRBV24-1 combines with J gene TRBJ2-3; D is tentatively TRBD1 or TRBD2 (6 bases each). This TCR derives from a man between 45 and 60 years old who received an inactivated influenza vaccine. The CDR3 region is CATSDAGQPTDTQYF. The CDR3 DNA reads TGTGCCACCAGTGATGCGGGACAACCCACAGATACGCAGTATTTT.